Listed below are T cell receptor beta chains from one sample, sequenced in a study of human T cells and chemical hapten exposure. TCRdb re-analysed the RACE reads in MiXCR, keeping a single row per CDR3 protein. The table includes around 42,000 distinct CDR3 sequences, 8.5% to 10% detected once. The starting material was whole blood, obtained in connection with sensitization to the hapten diphenylcyclopropenone (DPC). Receptors were obtained from a woman in her twenties or thirties with alopecia areata. Some clones in this sample may be carry-over from other donors' samples. The CDR3 runs from the conserved cysteine through the conserved F or W. Fields, in order: CDR3 length, V gene, D gene, J gene, CDR3 protein. The D gene is left open where the match is weak.

15	TRBV5-5	NA	TRBJ2-7	CASSTEGLSSYEQYF
11	TRBV7-2	NA	TRBJ2-1	CASSLDNEQFF
16	TRBV7-2	TRBD1	TRBJ2-5	CASSSQTGQGGETQYF
18	TRBV7-8	TRBD1	TRBJ2-5	CASSLGLRDREWGETQYF
13	TRBV7-2	NA	TRBJ2-7	CASSLAWSYEQYF
17	TRBV9	NA	TRBJ2-3	CASSASLGGRLADTQYF
16	TRBV29-1	NA	TRBJ2-3	CSVEASRGPNTDTQYF
14	TRBV7-2	NA	TRBJ1-6	CASSPRPGHQIFHF
13	TRBV7-2	NA	TRBJ2-1	CASRPGGGNEQFF
16	TRBV9	NA	TRBJ1-3	CASSLMQAFSGNTIYF